Listed here is a single TCR beta chain. Losses at the gene ends were 5 bases for V and 7 bases for J; bases not matched to a gene: 14. CDR3 length equals 16 residues. Germline CDR1 MNHNY, CDR2 SVGAGI (reference sequence). The source of the sample is a study of blood T cell repertoires in COVID-19. Clones were read by immunoSEQ multiplex PCR, and TCRdb kept only the in-frame ones, dropping some. The sample includes 110,000 to 150,000 clones, roughly 83% of them seen just once. The sequencing sample was made of PBMCs or T cells enriched from blood (not recorded which). The rearrangement joins TRBV6-6 to TRBJ2-1, with 7 bases aligning to TRBD2. This TCR was sampled from a man over 45 who had recovered from COVID-19. The CDR3: CASSNLRWTSTNEQFF. CDR3 coding DNA: TGTGCCAGCAGTAACCTCCGGTGGACTAGTACAAATGAGCAGTTCTTC.